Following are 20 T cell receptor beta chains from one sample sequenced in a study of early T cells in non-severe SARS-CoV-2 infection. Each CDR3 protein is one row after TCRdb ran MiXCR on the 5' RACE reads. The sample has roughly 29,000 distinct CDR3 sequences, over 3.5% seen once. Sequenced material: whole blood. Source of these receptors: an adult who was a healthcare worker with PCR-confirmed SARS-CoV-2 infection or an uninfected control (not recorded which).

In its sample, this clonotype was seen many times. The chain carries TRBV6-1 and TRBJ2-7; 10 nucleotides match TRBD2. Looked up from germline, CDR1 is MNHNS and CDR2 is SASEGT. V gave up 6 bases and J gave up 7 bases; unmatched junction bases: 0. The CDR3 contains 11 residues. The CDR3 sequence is CASRLAGEQYF. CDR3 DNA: TGTGCCAGCAGACTAGCGGGGGAGCAGTACTTC.

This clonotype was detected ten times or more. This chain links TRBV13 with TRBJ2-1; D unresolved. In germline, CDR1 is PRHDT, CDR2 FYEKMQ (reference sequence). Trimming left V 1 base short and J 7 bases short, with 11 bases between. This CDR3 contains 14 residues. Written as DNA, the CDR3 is TGTGCCAGCAGCTTAGTTGGAGAGGATAATGAGCAGTTCTTC. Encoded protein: CASSLVGEDNEQFF.

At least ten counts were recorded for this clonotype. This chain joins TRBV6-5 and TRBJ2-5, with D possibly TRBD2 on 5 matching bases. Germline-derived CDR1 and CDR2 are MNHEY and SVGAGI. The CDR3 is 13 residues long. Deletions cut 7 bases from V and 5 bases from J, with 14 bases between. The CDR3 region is CASTRVVGETQYF. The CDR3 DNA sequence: TGTGCCAGCACGAGGGTGGTAGGGGAGACCCAGTACTTC.

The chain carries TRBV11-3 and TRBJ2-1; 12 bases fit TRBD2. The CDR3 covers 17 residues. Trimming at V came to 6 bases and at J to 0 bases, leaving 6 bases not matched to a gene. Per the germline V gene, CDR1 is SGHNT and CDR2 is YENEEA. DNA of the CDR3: TGTGCCAGCAGTCCTTGGACTAGCGGGGTCTCCTACAATGAGCAGTTCTTC. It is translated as CASSPWTSGVSYNEQFF.

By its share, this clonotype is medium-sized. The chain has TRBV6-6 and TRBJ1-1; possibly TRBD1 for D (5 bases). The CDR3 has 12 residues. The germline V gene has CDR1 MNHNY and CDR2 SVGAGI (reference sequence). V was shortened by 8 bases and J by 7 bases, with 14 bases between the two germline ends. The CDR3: CASELTGGEAFF. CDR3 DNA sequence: TGTGCCAGCGAACTGACCGGGGGTGAAGCTTTCTTT.

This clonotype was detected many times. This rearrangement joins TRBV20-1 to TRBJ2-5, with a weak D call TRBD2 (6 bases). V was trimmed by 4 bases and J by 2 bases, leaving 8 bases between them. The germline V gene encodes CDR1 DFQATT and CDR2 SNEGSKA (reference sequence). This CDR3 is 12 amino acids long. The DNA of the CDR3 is TGCAGTGCTAAGACTAGTCAAGAGACCCAGTACTTC. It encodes CSAKTSQETQYF.

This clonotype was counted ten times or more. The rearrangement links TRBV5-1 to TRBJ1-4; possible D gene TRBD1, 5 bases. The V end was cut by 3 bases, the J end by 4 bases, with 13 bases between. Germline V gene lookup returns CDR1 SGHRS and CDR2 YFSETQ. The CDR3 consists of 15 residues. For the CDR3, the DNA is TGCGCCAGCAGCTCGGGGACGGTCGATAATGAAAAACTGTTTTTT. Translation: CASSSGTVDNEKLFF.

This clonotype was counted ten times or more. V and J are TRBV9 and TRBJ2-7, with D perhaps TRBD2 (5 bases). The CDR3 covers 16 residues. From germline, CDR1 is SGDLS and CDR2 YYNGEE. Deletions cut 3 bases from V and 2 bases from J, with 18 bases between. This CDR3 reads CASSARGSAEPYEQYF. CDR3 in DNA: TGTGCCAGCAGCGCCCGGGGAAGCGCGGAGCCCTACGAGCAGTACTTC.

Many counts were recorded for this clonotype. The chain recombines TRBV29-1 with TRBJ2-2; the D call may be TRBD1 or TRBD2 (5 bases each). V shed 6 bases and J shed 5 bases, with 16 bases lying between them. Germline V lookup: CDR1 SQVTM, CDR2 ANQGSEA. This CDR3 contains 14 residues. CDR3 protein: CSVNHPGATGELFF. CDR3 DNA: TGCAGCGTCAACCACCCCGGGGCGACCGGGGAGCTGTTTTTT.

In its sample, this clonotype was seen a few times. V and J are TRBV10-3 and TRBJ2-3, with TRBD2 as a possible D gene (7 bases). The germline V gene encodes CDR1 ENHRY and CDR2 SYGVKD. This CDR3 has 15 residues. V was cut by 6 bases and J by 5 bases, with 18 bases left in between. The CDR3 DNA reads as TGTGCCATCAGGGGACGGGGGGCCGATGTAGATACGCAGTATTTT. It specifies CAIRGRGADVDTQYF.

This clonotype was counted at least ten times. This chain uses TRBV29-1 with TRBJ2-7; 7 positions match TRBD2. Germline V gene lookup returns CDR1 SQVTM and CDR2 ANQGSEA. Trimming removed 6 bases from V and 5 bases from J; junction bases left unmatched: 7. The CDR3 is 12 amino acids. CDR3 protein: CSVFTSVDEQYF. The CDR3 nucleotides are TGCAGCGTCTTCACTAGCGTCGACGAGCAGTACTTC.

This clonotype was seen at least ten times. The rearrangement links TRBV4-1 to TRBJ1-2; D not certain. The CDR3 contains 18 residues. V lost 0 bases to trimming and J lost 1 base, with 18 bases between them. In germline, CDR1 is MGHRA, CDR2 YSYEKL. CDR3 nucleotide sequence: TGCGCCAGCAGCCAAGAGGCCATCGGGTTCTCCGATAACTATGGCTACACCTTC. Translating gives CASSQEAIGFSDNYGYTF.

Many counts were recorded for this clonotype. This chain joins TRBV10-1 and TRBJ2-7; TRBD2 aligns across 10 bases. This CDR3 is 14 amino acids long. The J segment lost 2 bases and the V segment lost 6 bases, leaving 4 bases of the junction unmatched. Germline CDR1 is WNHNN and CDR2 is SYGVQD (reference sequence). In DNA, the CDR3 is TGCGCCAGCAGCGATGGACTAGCGGCCTACGAGCAGTACTTC. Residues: CASSDGLAAYEQYF.

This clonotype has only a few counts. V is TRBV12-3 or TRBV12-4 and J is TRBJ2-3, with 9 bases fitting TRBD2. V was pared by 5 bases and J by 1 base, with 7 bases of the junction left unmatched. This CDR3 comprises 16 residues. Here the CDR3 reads CASSRVAGVGTDTQYF. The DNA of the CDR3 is TGTGCCAGCAGTAGAGTAGCGGGGGTGGGCACAGATACGCAGTATTTT.

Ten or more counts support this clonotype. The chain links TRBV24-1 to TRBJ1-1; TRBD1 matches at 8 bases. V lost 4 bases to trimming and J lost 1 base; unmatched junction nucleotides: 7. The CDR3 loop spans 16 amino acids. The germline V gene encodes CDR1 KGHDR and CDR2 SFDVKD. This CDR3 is CATSDPDRVQNTEAFF. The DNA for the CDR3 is TGTGCCACCAGTGACCCGGACAGGGTGCAGAACACTGAAGCTTTCTTT.

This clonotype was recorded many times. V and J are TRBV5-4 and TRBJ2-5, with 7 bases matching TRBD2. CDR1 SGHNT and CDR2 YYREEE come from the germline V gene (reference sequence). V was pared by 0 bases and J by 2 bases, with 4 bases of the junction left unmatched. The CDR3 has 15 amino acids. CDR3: CASSLERGIQETQYF. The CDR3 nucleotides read TGTGCCAGCAGCTTGGAGCGGGGTATACAAGAGACCCAGTACTTC.

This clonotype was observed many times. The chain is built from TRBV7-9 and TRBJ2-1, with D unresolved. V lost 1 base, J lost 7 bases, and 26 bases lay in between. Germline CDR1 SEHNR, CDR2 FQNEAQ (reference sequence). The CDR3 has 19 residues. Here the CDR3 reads CASSLGGLVFRSFGNEQFF. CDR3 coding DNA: TGTGCCAGCAGCTTAGGAGGTCTAGTATTTCGTTCCTTCGGAAATGAGCAGTTCTTC.

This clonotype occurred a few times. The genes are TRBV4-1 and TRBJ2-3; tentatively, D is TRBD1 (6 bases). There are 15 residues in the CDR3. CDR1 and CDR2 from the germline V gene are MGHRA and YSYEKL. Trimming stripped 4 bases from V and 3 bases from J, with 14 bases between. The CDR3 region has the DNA TGCGCCAGCAGCCTGGGGGCAGTAGGGACAGATACGCAGTATTTT. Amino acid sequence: CASSLGAVGTDTQYF.

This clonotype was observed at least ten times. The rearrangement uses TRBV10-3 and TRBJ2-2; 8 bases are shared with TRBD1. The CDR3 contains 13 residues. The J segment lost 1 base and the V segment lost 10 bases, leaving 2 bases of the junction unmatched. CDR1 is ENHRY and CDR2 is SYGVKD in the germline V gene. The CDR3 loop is CATGTGNTGELFF. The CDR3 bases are TGTGCCACCGGGACAGGGAACACCGGGGAGCTGTTTTTT.

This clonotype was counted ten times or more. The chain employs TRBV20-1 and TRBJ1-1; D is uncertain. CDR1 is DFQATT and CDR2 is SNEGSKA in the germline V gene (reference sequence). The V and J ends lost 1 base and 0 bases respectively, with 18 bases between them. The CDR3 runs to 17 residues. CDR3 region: CSARGVSDAPVNTEAFF. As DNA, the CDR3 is TGCAGTGCTAGAGGGGTAAGTGACGCCCCCGTGAACACTGAAGCTTTCTTT.